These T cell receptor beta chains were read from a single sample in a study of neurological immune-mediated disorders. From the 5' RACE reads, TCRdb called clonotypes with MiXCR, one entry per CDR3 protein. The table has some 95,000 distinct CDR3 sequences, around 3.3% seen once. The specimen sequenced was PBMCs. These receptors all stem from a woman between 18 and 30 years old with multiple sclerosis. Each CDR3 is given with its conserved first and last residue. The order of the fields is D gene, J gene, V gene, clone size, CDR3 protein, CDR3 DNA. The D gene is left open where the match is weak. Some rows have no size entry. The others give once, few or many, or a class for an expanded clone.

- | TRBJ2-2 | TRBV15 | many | CATSSDIENTGELFF | TGTGCCACCAGCAGCGACATAGAGAACACCGGGGAGCTGTTTTTT
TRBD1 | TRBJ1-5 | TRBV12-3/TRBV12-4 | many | CASRPDRDQPQHF | TGTGCCAGCAGACCGGACAGGGATCAGCCCCAGCATTTT
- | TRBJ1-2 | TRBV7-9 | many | CASSSVSYGYTF | TGTGCCAGCAGCTCCGTGAGCTATGGCTACACCTTC
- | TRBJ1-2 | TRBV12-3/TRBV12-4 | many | CASSLGQTYGYTF | TGTGCCAGCAGTTTAGGCCAAACCTATGGCTACACCTTC
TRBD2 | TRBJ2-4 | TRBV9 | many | CASSVDGRDIQYF | TGTGCCAGCAGCGTAGACGGGAGGGACATTCAGTACTTC
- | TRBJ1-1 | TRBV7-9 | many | CASRGSYGNTEAFF | TGTGCCAGCAGAGGAAGCTACGGGAACACTGAAGCTTTCTTT
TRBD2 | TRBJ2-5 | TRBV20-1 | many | CSARDRLAGEETQYF | TGCAGTGCTAGAGATCGGCTAGCGGGGGAAGAGACCCAGTACTTC
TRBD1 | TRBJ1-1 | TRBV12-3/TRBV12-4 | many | CASSRTGVNTEAFF | TGTGCCAGCAGTCGGACAGGGGTGAACACTGAAGCTTTCTTT
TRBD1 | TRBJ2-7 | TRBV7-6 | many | CASSTGGPAYEQYF | TGTGCCAGCAGCACAGGGGGCCCTGCCTACGAGCAGTACTTC
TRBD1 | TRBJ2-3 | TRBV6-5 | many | CASSYGTGGTDTQYF | TGTGCCAGCAGTTACGGGACAGGGGGCACAGATACGCAGTATTTT
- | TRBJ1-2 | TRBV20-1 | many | CSASMVSGQPNYGYTF | TGCAGTGCTAGTATGGTGTCGGGGCAGCCTAACTATGGCTACACCTTC
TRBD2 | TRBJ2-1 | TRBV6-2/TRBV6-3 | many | CASSHLAGGPGNEQFF | TGTGCCAGCAGTCATCTAGCGGGAGGGCCTGGCAATGAGCAGTTCTTC
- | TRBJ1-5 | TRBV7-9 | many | CASSPGTANQPQHF | TGTGCCAGCAGCCCCGGGACTGCGAATCAGCCCCAGCATTTT
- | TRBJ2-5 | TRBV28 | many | CASSSARGRETQYF | TGTGCCAGCAGTTCGGCCCGGGGTAGAGAGACCCAGTACTTC
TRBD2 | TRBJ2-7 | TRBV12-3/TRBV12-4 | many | CASSVASLAGGHEQYF | TGTGCCAGCAGTGTGGCAAGTCTAGCGGGGGGTCACGAGCAGTACTTC
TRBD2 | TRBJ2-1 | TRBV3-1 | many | CASSLTSGREQFF | TGTGCCAGCAGCCTTACTAGCGGGAGGGAGCAGTTCTTC
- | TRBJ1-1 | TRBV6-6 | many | CASSYSVQPTEAFF | TGTGCCAGCAGTTACTCTGTACAGCCCACTGAAGCTTTCTTT
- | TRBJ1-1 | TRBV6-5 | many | CASSYSILFQDPTEAFF | TGTGCCAGCAGTTACTCGATCTTATTTCAGGACCCCACTGAAGCTTTCTTT
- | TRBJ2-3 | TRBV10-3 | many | CATTDRAISTDTQYF | TGTGCCACCACAGATCGGGCTATAAGCACAGATACGCAGTATTTT
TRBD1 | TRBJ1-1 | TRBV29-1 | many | CSVDKGQGRAGAFF | TGCAGCGTTGATAAGGGACAGGGGCGGGCGGGAGCTTTCTTT
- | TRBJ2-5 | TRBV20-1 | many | CSASPGKETQYF | TGCAGTGCTAGTCCTGGGAAAGAGACCCAGTACTTC
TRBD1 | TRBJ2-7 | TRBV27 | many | CASSPQGAIREQYF | TGTGCCAGCAGTCCCCAGGGGGCTATTAGAGAGCAGTACTTC
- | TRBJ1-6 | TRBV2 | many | CASGQSSYNSPLHF | TGTGCCAGCGGCCAGAGCTCCTATAATTCACCCCTCCACTTT
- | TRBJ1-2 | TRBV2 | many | CASSDVFVWGKNYGYTF | TGTGCCAGCAGTGACGTTTTTGTGTGGGGAAAAAACTATGGCTACACCTTC
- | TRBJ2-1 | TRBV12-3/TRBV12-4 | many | CASSAFPGPHYNEQFF | TGTGCCAGCAGTGCCTTCCCGGGGCCGCACTACAATGAGCAGTTCTTC
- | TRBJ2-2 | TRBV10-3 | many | CAILGPSSAGELFF | TGTGCCATCCTTGGCCCCTCGAGCGCCGGGGAGCTGTTTTTT
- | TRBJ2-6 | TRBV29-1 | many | CSARSSGANVLTF | TGCAGCGCCCGCAGCTCTGGGGCCAACGTCCTGACTTTC
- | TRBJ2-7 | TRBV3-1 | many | CASTNAAGAYEQYF | TGTGCCAGCACGAACGCAGCGGGTGCCTACGAGCAGTACTTC
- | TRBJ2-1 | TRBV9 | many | CASSVGQGVGSDEQFF | TGTGCCAGCAGCGTAGGTCAAGGTGTCGGTTCGGATGAGCAGTTCTTC
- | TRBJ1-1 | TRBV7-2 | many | CASSTDRNTEAFF | TGTGCCAGCAGCACGGACAGGAACACTGAAGCTTTCTTT
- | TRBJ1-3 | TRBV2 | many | CASSEEITGNTIYF | TGTGCCAGCAGTGAGGAGATCACTGGAAACACCATATATTTT
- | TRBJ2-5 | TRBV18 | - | CASSRGTQETQYF | TGTGCCAGCTCACGCGGGACCCAAGAGACCCAGTACTTC
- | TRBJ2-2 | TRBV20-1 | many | CSARTGVSNTGELFF | TGCAGTGCCCGAACGGGGGTCTCGAACACCGGGGAGCTGTTTTTT
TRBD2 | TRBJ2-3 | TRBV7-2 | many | CASSRTSGIADTQYF | TGTGCCAGCAGTCGTACTAGCGGGATCGCAGATACGCAGTATTTT
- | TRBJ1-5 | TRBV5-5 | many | CASSLWRGDQPQHF | TGTGCCAGCAGCTTGTGGCGCGGGGATCAGCCCCAGCATTTT
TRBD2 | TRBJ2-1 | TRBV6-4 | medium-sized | CASSQRENNEQFF | TGTGCCAGCAGTCAGCGGGAGAACAATGAGCAGTTCTTC
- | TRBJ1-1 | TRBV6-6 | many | CASSYSRNTEAFF | TGTGCCAGCAGTTATTCGCGGAACACTGAAGCTTTCTTT
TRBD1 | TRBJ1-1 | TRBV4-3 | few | CASSQDVGTGGAFF | TGCGCCAGCAGCCAAGATGTGGGGACAGGGGGAGCTTTCTTT
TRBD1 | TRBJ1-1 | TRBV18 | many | CASSQTGGAVSNTEAFF | TGTGCCAGCTCACAAACAGGGGGCGCGGTCTCGAACACTGAAGCTTTCTTT
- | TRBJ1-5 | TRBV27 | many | CASRGSQGLVQPQHF | TGTGCCAGCAGGGGATCTCAGGGTTTAGTGCAGCCCCAGCATTTT
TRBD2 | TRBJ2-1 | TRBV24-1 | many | CATSGKGLAGGVSYNEQFF | TGTGCCACCAGTGGGAAGGGACTAGCGGGAGGAGTATCCTACAATGAGCAGTTCTTC
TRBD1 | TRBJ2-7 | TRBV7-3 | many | CASSLMGTGSYEQYF | TGTGCCAGCAGCTTAATGGGGACAGGGTCCTACGAGCAGTACTTC
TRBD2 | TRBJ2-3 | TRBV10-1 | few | CASSSGGDLNTQYF | TGCGCCAGCAGTAGCGGGGGGGATTTAAATACGCAGTATTTT
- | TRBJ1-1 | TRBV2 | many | CASSEGGAGTEAFF | TGTGCCAGCAGTGAAGGGGGGGCTGGAACTGAAGCTTTCTTT
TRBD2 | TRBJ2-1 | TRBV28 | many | CASSLLAAQSSYNEQFF | TGTGCCAGCAGTTTACTAGCGGCCCAGAGCTCCTACAATGAGCAGTTCTTC
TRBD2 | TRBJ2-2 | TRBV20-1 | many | CSAGGRVTGELFF | TGCAGTGCAGGCGGGAGGGTCACCGGGGAGCTGTTTTTT
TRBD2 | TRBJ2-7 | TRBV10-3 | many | CAISEKLAGAPGGEQYF | TGTGCCATCAGTGAGAAGCTAGCGGGGGCCCCAGGAGGCGAGCAGTACTTC
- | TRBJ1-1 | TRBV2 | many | CASRWPTEAFF | TGTGCCAGCAGATGGCCCACTGAAGCTTTCTTT
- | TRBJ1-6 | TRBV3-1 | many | CASSQDAGGQFPLHF | TGTGCCAGCAGCCAAGATGCCGGGGGCCAATTCCCCCTCCACTTT
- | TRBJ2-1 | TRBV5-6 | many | CASSLTGGNEQFF | TGTGCCAGCAGCTTGACAGGAGGGAATGAGCAGTTCTTC
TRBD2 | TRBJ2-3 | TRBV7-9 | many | CASSFHLGLAEPSTDTQYF | TGTGCCAGCAGCTTCCACCTAGGACTAGCGGAGCCCAGCACAGATACGCAGTATTTT
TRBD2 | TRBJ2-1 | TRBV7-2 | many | CASSSALAGTSSYNEQFF | TGTGCCAGCAGCTCCGCCCTAGCGGGTACGAGCTCCTACAATGAGCAGTTCTTC
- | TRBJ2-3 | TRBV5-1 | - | CASSSLITDTQYF | TGCGCCAGCAGCTCCCTTATCACAGATACGCAGTATTTT
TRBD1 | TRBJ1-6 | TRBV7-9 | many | CASSPSGGSPLHF | TGTGCCAGCAGCCCTTCAGGGGGTTCACCCCTCCACTTT